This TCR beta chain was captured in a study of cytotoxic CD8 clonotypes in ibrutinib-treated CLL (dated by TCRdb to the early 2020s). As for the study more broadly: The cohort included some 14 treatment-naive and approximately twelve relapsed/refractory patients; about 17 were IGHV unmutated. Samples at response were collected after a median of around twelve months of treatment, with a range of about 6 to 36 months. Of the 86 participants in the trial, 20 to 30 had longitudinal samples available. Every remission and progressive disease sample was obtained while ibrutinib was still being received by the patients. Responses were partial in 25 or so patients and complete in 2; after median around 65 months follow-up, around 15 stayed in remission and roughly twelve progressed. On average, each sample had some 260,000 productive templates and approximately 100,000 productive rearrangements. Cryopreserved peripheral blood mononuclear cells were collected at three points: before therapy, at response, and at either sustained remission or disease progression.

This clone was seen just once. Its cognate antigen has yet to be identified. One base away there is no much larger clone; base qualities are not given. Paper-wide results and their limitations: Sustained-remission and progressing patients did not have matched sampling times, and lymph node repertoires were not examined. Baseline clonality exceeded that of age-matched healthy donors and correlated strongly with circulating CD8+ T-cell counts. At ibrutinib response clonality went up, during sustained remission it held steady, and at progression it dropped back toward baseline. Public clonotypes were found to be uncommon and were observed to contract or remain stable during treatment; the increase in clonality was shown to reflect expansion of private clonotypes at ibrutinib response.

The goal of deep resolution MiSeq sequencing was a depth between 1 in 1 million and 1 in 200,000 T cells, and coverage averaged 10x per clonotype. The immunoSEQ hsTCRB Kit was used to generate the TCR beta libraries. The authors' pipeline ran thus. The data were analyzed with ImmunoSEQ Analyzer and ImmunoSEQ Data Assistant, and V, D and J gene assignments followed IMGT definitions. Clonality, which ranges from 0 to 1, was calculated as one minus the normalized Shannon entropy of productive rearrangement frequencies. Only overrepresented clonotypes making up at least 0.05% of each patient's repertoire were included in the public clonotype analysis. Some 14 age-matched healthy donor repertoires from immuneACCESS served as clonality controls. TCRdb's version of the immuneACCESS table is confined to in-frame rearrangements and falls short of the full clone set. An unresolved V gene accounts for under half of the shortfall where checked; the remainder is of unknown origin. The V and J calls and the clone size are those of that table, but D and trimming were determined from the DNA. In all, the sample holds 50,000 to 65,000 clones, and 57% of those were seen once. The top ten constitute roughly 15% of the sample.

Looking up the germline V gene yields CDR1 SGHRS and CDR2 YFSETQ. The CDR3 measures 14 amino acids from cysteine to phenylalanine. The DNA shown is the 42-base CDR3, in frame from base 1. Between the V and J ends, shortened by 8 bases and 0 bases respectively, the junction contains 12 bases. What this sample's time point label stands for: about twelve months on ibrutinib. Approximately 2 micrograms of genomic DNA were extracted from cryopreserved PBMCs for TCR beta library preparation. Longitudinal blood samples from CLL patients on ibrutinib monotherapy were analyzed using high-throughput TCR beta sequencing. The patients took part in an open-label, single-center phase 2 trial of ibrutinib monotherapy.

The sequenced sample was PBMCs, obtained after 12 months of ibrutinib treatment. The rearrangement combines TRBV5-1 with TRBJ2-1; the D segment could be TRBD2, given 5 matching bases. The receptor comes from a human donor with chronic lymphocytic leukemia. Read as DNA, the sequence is TGCGCCAGTACTAGAGAAGGCTCCTACAATGAGCAGTTCTTC. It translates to CASTREGSYNEQFF.